The 15 T cell receptor beta chains below come from one sample, sequenced in a study of T cells after yellow fever vaccination. TCRdb passed the 5' RACE reads through MiXCR, listing each CDR3 protein once. The sample lists 250,000 to 400,000 distinct CDR3 sequences; approximately 4% were seen once. The specimen comprised PBMCs, sampled 5 days after the yellow fever booster vaccination. The receptors here all came from a man younger than 30 who received the YFV17D yellow fever vaccine.

This clonotype was counted ten times or more. CDR3 sequence: CASSRSGTGGGNQPQHF. As DNA, the CDR3 is TGTGCCAGCAGCCGCTCCGGGACAGGGGGCGGCAATCAGCCCCAGCATTTT. The V and J genes are TRBV3-1 and TRBJ1-5; 12 nucleotides align to TRBD1. Germline CDR1 and CDR2: LGHDT and YNNKEL (reference sequence). This CDR3 is 17 amino acids long. Trimming removed 4 bases from V and 2 bases from J; junction bases left unmatched: 6.

This clonotype was seen ten or more times. V and J are TRBV27 and TRBJ2-7; D is unresolved. CDR1 and CDR2 (germline): MNHEY, SMNVEV (reference sequence). V was trimmed by 3 bases and J by 1 base, leaving 10 bases between them. CDR3 length equals 14 residues. The DNA of the CDR3 is TGTGCCAGCAGTTTGTCCCTAGATTCCTACGAGCAGTACGTC. As protein: CASSLSLDSYEQYV.

This clonotype was detected a few times. The chain recombines TRBV7-6 with TRBJ1-1, with 8 bases that match TRBD1. From germline, CDR1 is SGHVS and CDR2 FNYEAQ. V lost 5 bases and J lost 6; bases outside the gene matches: 14. The CDR3 is 16 residues long. The CDR3 sequence is CASSSRGQGAGPEAFF. The CDR3 DNA is TGTGCCAGCAGCAGCAGAGGGCAGGGGGCGGGTCCTGAAGCTTTCTTT.

Only a few counts were recorded for this clonotype. The CDR3 coding sequence is TGTGCCAGCAGCCAAGAAGGGGGGACCCAGTACTTC. It is translated as CASSQEGGTQYF. J is TRBJ2-5 and V is TRBV3-1, with D possibly matching TRBD1 (6 bases). CDR1 and CDR2 (germline): LGHDT, YNNKEL (reference sequence). The ends were cut back, 0 bases at V and 7 bases at J, with 6 bases in the middle. The CDR3 totals 12 residues.

In this sample, this clonotype turned up many times. This chain joins TRBV7-3 and TRBJ2-1; D is uncertain. V was cut by 4 bases and J by 3 bases, with 13 bases left in between. Germline values: CDR1 SGHTA, CDR2 FQGTGA. This CDR3 has 15 residues. The CDR3 DNA follows: TGTGCCAGCAGCTCCGAACGACGGATCTACAATGAGCAGTTCTTC. Translated, it gives CASSSERRIYNEQFF.

The chain employs TRBV4-2 and TRBJ2-5; D is possibly TRBD2 (5 bases). CDR3 size: 14 residues. V lost 1 base and J 5 bases, leaving 11 bases between the germline ends. Germline loops: CDR1 LGHNA, CDR2 YNFKEQ. DNA of the CDR3: TGTGCCAGCAGCCAAGTGACTGGGGAGGAGACCCAGTACTTC. This sequence encodes CASSQVTGEETQYF.

This clonotype was detected a few times. This rearrangement joins TRBV5-1 to TRBJ1-2; D is perhaps TRBD1 (5 bases). From germline, CDR1 is SGHRS and CDR2 YFSETQ. Trimming took off 0 bases at V and 4 bases at J, with 10 bases between the two ends. The CDR3 loop spans 14 amino acids. The CDR3 here is CASSLVQGSYGYTF. DNA for the CDR3: TGCGCCAGCAGCTTGGTGCAGGGATCCTATGGCTACACCTTC.

In this sample, this clonotype turned up a few times. This rearrangement joins TRBV20-1 to TRBJ1-5; D is uncertain. The V end lost 5 bases, the J end lost 2 bases, and 16 bases lay between the germline ends. Germline V gene data show CDR1 as DFQATT and CDR2 as SNEGSKA (reference sequence). The CDR3 runs 15 residues. CDR3 sequence: CSARGLGVGNQPQHF. CDR3 DNA: TGCAGTGCTCGAGGGTTAGGCGTAGGCAATCAGCCCCAGCATTTT.

This clonotype has only a few counts. The chain joins TRBV9 to TRBJ2-5; 7 bases map to TRBD2. Trimming cost V 3 bases and J 4 bases; bases outside gene matches: 18. Germline V gene data show CDR1 as SGDLS and CDR2 as YYNGEE. CDR3 size: 18 residues. As DNA, the CDR3 is TGTGCCAGCAGCGGAAGAGGGAAAGGACTAGTGGGCAGAGAGACCCAGTACTTC. Its protein product is CASSGRGKGLVGRETQYF.

This clonotype was seen only a few times. V gene TRBV18 combines with J gene TRBJ2-3, with TRBD2 matching 10 bases. The length of the CDR3 is 16 residues. Germline CDR1 is KGHSH and CDR2 is LQKENI. V trimming: 3 bases; J trimming: 5 bases; junction bases outside the gene matches: 8. The CDR3 here is CASSPPLAGLGDTQYF. The CDR3 DNA reads TGTGCCAGCTCACCCCCACTAGCGGGGTTAGGAGATACGCAGTATTTT.

The V call is TRBV20-1, the J call TRBJ1-2; 10 nucleotides agree with TRBD1. Germline V gene lookup returns CDR1 DFQATT and CDR2 SNEGSKA (reference sequence). V lost 4 bases, J lost 8 bases, and 7 bases stayed unmatched. The CDR3 extends over 13 amino acids. For the CDR3, the DNA is TGCAGTGCTACTCCGGGACAGGGGAACGGCTACACCTTC. This translates into CSATPGQGNGYTF.

V gene TRBV5-8 combines with J gene TRBJ1-5, with D perhaps matching TRBD1 (5 bases). V lost 6 bases and J 4 bases, leaving 14 bases between the germline ends. This CDR3 contains 14 residues. Germline V gene sequence: CDR1 SGHTS, CDR2 YDEGEE. Here the CDR3 DNA reads TGTGCCAGCAACTTTGGGGGTATGAATCAGCCCCAGCATTTT. Protein product: CASNFGGMNQPQHF.

This clonotype has more than one count but fewer than ten. The chain joins TRBV5-1 to TRBJ1-6; no clear D. V was clipped by 0 bases and J by 0 bases, with 13 bases between them. The CDR3 has 18 amino acids. CDR1 is SGHRS and CDR2 is YFSETQ in the germline V gene. As DNA, the CDR3 is TGCGCCAGCAGCTTGGCGGAGAGAAGGAACTCCTATAATTCACCCCTCCACTTT. It codes for CASSLAERRNSYNSPLHF.

The gene calls are TRBV10-2 and TRBJ1-1; weak D call: TRBD1 (6 bases). V lost 6 bases and J lost 1, with 12 bases in between. This CDR3 region has 14 residues. CDR1 and CDR2 from the germline V gene are WSHSY and SAAADI. The DNA of the CDR3 is TGCGCCAGCAGGTCGACAGGAGGGAACACTGAAGCTTTCTTT. Translated: CASRSTGGNTEAFF.

This clonotype was observed a few times. The chain couples TRBV12-3 or TRBV12-4 to TRBJ2-1, with 8 bases matching TRBD1. Losses at the gene ends were 6 bases for V and 4 bases for J; bases not matched to a gene: 5. This CDR3 comprises 14 residues. In nucleotides, the CDR3 is TGTGCCAGCAGCACGGACAGGGATTACAATGAGCAGTTCTTC. It specifies CASSTDRDYNEQFF.